This is a list of T cell receptor beta chains from one sample in a study of shared clonotypes between healthy human individuals. Repertoires were generated with immunoSEQ multiplex PCR, while TCRdb's copy carries only in-frame clones and drops some. Of 2 million to 2.5 million clones listed, 95% are singletons. The specimen was naive CD4+ T cells sorted from blood. The receptors stem from a man in his late teens or twenties in good health. Each CDR3 is given with its conserved first and last residue. A D gene is named only where the DNA matches it firmly. Expanded clones get a size class; other rows say once, few or many, or leave the size out.

CDR3nt: TGTGCCAGCAGCTCCTATGGGACAGGCTACAATCAGCCCCAGCATTTT; CDR3aa: CASSSYGTGYNQPQHF; abundance: NA; j_gene: TRBJ1-5; v_gene: TRBV5-6; d_gene: TRBD1
CDR3nt: TGTGCCAGCAGCTCAACAGGAGCCCCACGCTCCTATAATTCACCCCTCCACTTT; CDR3aa: CASSSTGAPRSYNSPLHF; abundance: NA; j_gene: TRBJ1-6; v_gene: TRBV5-4; d_gene: NA
CDR3nt: TGTGCTAGTGGTTTGGGGCCACAAGAGACCCAGTACTTC; CDR3aa: CASGLGPQETQYF; abundance: NA; j_gene: TRBJ2-5; v_gene: TRBV12-5; d_gene: NA
CDR3nt: TGTGCCAGCAGTGTTCAAGGGGACGGTTACACCTTC; CDR3aa: CASSVQGDGYTF; abundance: once; j_gene: TRBJ1-2; v_gene: TRBV6-1; d_gene: NA
CDR3nt: TGTGCCAGCAGCACCCGACGATGGAACACTGAAGCTTTCTTT; CDR3aa: CASSTRRWNTEAFF; abundance: NA; j_gene: TRBJ1-1; v_gene: TRBV21-1; d_gene: NA
CDR3nt: TGTGCCAGCAGTTTATCAGGATTTTTACAAGGGAACACTGAAGCTTTCTTT; CDR3aa: CASSLSGFLQGNTEAFF; abundance: NA; j_gene: TRBJ1-1; v_gene: TRBV27; d_gene: NA
CDR3nt: TGTGCCTGGAGTGGGACAGGGGGCAATCAGCCCCAGCATTTT; CDR3aa: CAWSGTGGNQPQHF; abundance: NA; j_gene: TRBJ1-5; v_gene: TRBV30; d_gene: TRBD1
CDR3nt: TGTGCCAGTTACAGGGCCGGCTCCTATAATTCACCCCTCCACTTT; CDR3aa: CASYRAGSYNSPLHF; abundance: NA; j_gene: TRBJ1-6; v_gene: TRBV6-5; d_gene: NA
CDR3nt: TGTGCCAGCAGCTCCCAAATCAATCAGCCCCAGCATTTT; CDR3aa: CASSSQINQPQHF; abundance: NA; j_gene: TRBJ1-5; v_gene: TRBV7-6; d_gene: NA
CDR3nt: TGCGCCAGCAGCCAAGATCTGCCTAGCGGGAGTTTTACAGATACGCAGTATTTT; CDR3aa: CASSQDLPSGSFTDTQYF; abundance: NA; j_gene: TRBJ2-3; v_gene: TRBV4-3; d_gene: TRBD2
CDR3nt: TGTGCCAGCAGCTTAGATGGGGCTAGTGGCTACACCTTC; CDR3aa: CASSLDGASGYTF; abundance: NA; j_gene: TRBJ1-2; v_gene: TRBV11-2; d_gene: NA
CDR3nt: TGTGCCAGCAGTATACCGGGACATCCGCGGGGTGGCTACACCTTC; CDR3aa: CASSIPGHPRGGYTF; abundance: NA; j_gene: TRBJ1-2; v_gene: TRBV28; d_gene: NA
CDR3nt: TGTGCCAGCAGCCCGCCGAAGAACACCGGGGAGCTGTTTTTT; CDR3aa: CASSPPKNTGELFF; abundance: NA; j_gene: TRBJ2-2; v_gene: TRBV7-9; d_gene: NA
CDR3nt: TGTGCCAGCACCAAGACTACAGGGAGCTATGGCTACACCTTC; CDR3aa: CASTKTTGSYGYTF; abundance: NA; j_gene: TRBJ1-2; v_gene: TRBV6-5; d_gene: NA
CDR3nt: TGCAGTGCTTCCCTGGGACAGGAAGCTTTCTTT; CDR3aa: CSASLGQEAFF; abundance: once; j_gene: TRBJ1-1; v_gene: TRBV20-1; d_gene: TRBD1
CDR3nt: TGTGCCAGCAGCCCCGGTGGCAATCAGCCCCAGCATTTT; CDR3aa: CASSPGGNQPQHF; abundance: NA; j_gene: TRBJ1-5; v_gene: TRBV5-6; d_gene: NA
CDR3nt: TGTGCCAGCAGTCACGGACAGGGCACAGCTTTCTTT; CDR3aa: CASSHGQGTAFF; abundance: NA; j_gene: TRBJ1-1; v_gene: TRBV6-5; d_gene: TRBD1
CDR3nt: TGCGCCAGCAGTGATATGGGGGTAAGGCGGGAGACCCAGTACTTC; CDR3aa: CASSDMGVRRETQYF; abundance: NA; j_gene: TRBJ2-5; v_gene: TRBV10-2; d_gene: NA
CDR3nt: TGTGCCAGCAGTCGTGACCTAGGTTCAGATACGCAGTATTTT; CDR3aa: CASSRDLGSDTQYF; abundance: once; j_gene: TRBJ2-3; v_gene: TRBV7-9; d_gene: NA
CDR3nt: TGTGCCAGCAGTTCGGGACAGCCAAATGAAAAACTGTTTTTT; CDR3aa: CASSSGQPNEKLFF; abundance: NA; j_gene: TRBJ1-4; v_gene: TRBV28; d_gene: TRBD1
CDR3nt: TGCGCCAGCAGCCAAGTTCGGGGGGAGACCCAGTACTTC; CDR3aa: CASSQVRGETQYF; abundance: NA; j_gene: TRBJ2-5; v_gene: TRBV4-1; d_gene: NA
CDR3nt: TGTGCCTGGAGTATACAGGGGAACACTGAAGCTTTCTTT; CDR3aa: CAWSIQGNTEAFF; abundance: few; j_gene: TRBJ1-1; v_gene: TRBV30; d_gene: NA
CDR3nt: TGCGCCAGCAGCCCGGACAGGGGCACTGAAGCTTTCTTT; CDR3aa: CASSPDRGTEAFF; abundance: NA; j_gene: TRBJ1-1; v_gene: TRBV5-1; d_gene: TRBD1
CDR3nt: TGTGCCAGCAGCGTGGGGACTAGCACCTACGAGCAGTACTTC; CDR3aa: CASSVGTSTYEQYF; abundance: NA; j_gene: TRBJ2-7; v_gene: TRBV9; d_gene: TRBD2
CDR3nt: TGTGCCAGCAGTTCCGAGGCGGGGACCAACACTGAAGCTTTCTTT; CDR3aa: CASSSEAGTNTEAFF; abundance: NA; j_gene: TRBJ1-1; v_gene: TRBV28; d_gene: NA
CDR3nt: TGTGCCATCAGGGGTAGCACAGATACGCAGTATTTT; CDR3aa: CAIRGSTDTQYF; abundance: NA; j_gene: TRBJ2-3; v_gene: TRBV10-3; d_gene: NA
CDR3nt: TGTGCCAGCAGTCGGCGGACTAGCGGGGGCTTACCAGATACGCAGTATTTT; CDR3aa: CASSRRTSGGLPDTQYF; abundance: NA; j_gene: TRBJ2-3; v_gene: TRBV27; d_gene: TRBD2
CDR3nt: TGTGCCTGGAGCCCGACAGGGGCGCTTAATCAGCCCCAGCATTTT; CDR3aa: CAWSPTGALNQPQHF; abundance: NA; j_gene: TRBJ1-5; v_gene: TRBV30; d_gene: TRBD1
CDR3nt: TGCGCCAGCAGCCCTACAGGAGTTAATGAAAAACTGTTTTTT; CDR3aa: CASSPTGVNEKLFF; abundance: NA; j_gene: TRBJ1-4; v_gene: TRBV5-1; d_gene: NA
CDR3nt: TGCGCCAGCAGCACTAGCGGGGGAGATTACAATGAGCAGTTCTTC; CDR3aa: CASSTSGGDYNEQFF; abundance: NA; j_gene: TRBJ2-1; v_gene: TRBV5-1; d_gene: TRBD2
CDR3nt: TGTGCCAGCAGTTCGTCTAGACCCGTCGCAGATACGCAGTATTTT; CDR3aa: CASSSSRPVADTQYF; abundance: NA; j_gene: TRBJ2-3; v_gene: TRBV27; d_gene: NA
CDR3nt: TGTGCCAGCAGCCCCGGGGCCAAGAACTACGAGCAGTACTTC; CDR3aa: CASSPGAKNYEQYF; abundance: NA; j_gene: TRBJ2-7; v_gene: TRBV7-2; d_gene: NA
CDR3nt: TGTGCCAGTAGTATAACGGTCCCCTACAATCAGCCCCAGCATTTT; CDR3aa: CASSITVPYNQPQHF; abundance: NA; j_gene: TRBJ1-5; v_gene: TRBV19; d_gene: NA
CDR3nt: TGTGCCAGCAGCTTTACTCTAGCGGGTCCTTGGGGAGAGACCCAGTACTTC; CDR3aa: CASSFTLAGPWGETQYF; abundance: NA; j_gene: TRBJ2-5; v_gene: TRBV7-2; d_gene: TRBD2
CDR3nt: TGCAGCGTTGAAGGGGACTCACAAGAGACCCAGTACTTC; CDR3aa: CSVEGDSQETQYF; abundance: NA; j_gene: TRBJ2-5; v_gene: TRBV29-1; d_gene: NA
CDR3nt: TGTGCCAGCAGCGTGACAGTTCAAGAGACCCAGTACTTC; CDR3aa: CASSVTVQETQYF; abundance: once; j_gene: TRBJ2-5; v_gene: TRBV9; d_gene: NA
CDR3nt: TGTGCCAGCAGCATCCCAGGGGTACAAGAGACCCAGTACTTC; CDR3aa: CASSIPGVQETQYF; abundance: NA; j_gene: TRBJ2-5; v_gene: TRBV5-4; d_gene: NA
CDR3nt: TGTGCCAGCAGGGGGTTAGGGGTGAACACTGAAGCTTTCTTT; CDR3aa: CASRGLGVNTEAFF; abundance: NA; j_gene: TRBJ1-1; v_gene: TRBV2; d_gene: NA
CDR3nt: TGTGCCATCAACGAGCAGGGGGTGAGGGGCTACACCTTC; CDR3aa: CAINEQGVRGYTF; abundance: NA; j_gene: TRBJ1-2; v_gene: TRBV28; d_gene: TRBD1
CDR3nt: TGTGCCTGGAGTGTAAGGGGACAGGGAACGGGCTACACCTTC; CDR3aa: CAWSVRGQGTGYTF; abundance: NA; j_gene: TRBJ1-2; v_gene: TRBV30; d_gene: TRBD1